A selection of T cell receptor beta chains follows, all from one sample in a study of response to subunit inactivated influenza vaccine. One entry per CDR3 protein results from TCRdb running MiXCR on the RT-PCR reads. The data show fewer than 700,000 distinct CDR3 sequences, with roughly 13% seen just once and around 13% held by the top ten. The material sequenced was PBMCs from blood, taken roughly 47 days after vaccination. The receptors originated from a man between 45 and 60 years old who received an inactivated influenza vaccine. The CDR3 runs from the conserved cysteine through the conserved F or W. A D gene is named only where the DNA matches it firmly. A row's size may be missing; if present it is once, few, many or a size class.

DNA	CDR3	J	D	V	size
TGTGCCAGCAGCCCAGGTTGGGGGAGTCCCTTCCAAGAGACCCAGTACTTC	CASSPGWGSPFQETQYF	TRBJ2-5	NA	TRBV7-3	few
TGCAGTGCCCTTGGAGGGGGGCGTCAGTACTTC	CSALGGGRQYF	TRBJ2-5	NA	TRBV20-1	many
TGCAGTGCTAGAGCGCCGGCAGGCCGGAATTCACCCCTCCACTTT	CSARAPAGRNSPLHF	TRBJ1-6	NA	TRBV20-1	many
TGTGCCAGCAGCTACAGGCTAGCAACTAATGAAAAACTGTTTTTT	CASSYRLATNEKLFF	TRBJ1-4	NA	TRBV7-9	NA
TGTGCCAGCAGCTCCCTAGCGGGAGGGCCGTACGAGCAGTACTTC	CASSSLAGGPYEQYF	TRBJ2-7	TRBD2	TRBV7-9	few
TGTGCCAGCAGCTTGGCGGTAGCGGGGAGTCAAGAGACCCAGTTCTTC	CASSLAVAGSQETQFF	TRBJ2-1	TRBD2	TRBV5-6	NA
TGTGCCAGCAGCGGACAGGGACACTATGGCTACACCTTC	CASSGQGHYGYTF	TRBJ1-2	TRBD1	TRBV7-9	NA
TGTGCCAGCAGTTACTCGATTCGCGGGTTGTACAATGAGCAGTTCTTC	CASSYSIRGLYNEQFF	TRBJ2-1	NA	TRBV6-5	NA
TGTGCCAGCAGCTCCAACGCCCGATGGGTCTCCTACAATGAGCAGTTCTTC	CASSSNARWVSYNEQFF	TRBJ2-1	NA	TRBV7-9	many
TGTGCCAGCAGAGCTCCAGGGTCGGTCGGGGAGCTGTTTTTT	CASRAPGSVGELFF	TRBJ2-2	NA	TRBV12-3/TRBV12-4	many
TGTGCCAGCAGTTTATCCTCGGCGAGGGGGCCGTATAGCAATCAGCCCCAGCATTTT	CASSLSSARGPYSNQPQHF	TRBJ1-5	TRBD1	TRBV28	NA
TGTGCCAGCAGTTTCCAGGGAGACACTGAAGCTTTCTTT	CASSFQGDTEAFF	TRBJ1-1	NA	TRBV12-3/TRBV12-4	many
TGTGCCAGCAGAGGTCGACGGACTCCGGGACTAGCGGGAGAAGCCTACGAGCAGTACTTC	CASRGRRTPGLAGEAYEQYF	TRBJ2-7	TRBD2	TRBV4-2	few
TGTGCCATCAGTGAGGGGGACAGGGGCGATGAGCAGTTCTTC	CAISEGDRGDEQFF	TRBJ2-1	TRBD1	TRBV10-3	NA
TGTGCCAGCAGCCATTACAGGGAGGGTATGGGGTACAATGAGCAGTTCTTC	CASSHYREGMGYNEQFF	TRBJ2-1	NA	TRBV3-1	NA
TGCAGTGCGCGGGCGGACAGTATTAGCACCGGGGAGCTGTTTTTT	CSARADSISTGELFF	TRBJ2-2	NA	TRBV20-1	many
TGTGCCAGCAGTTACGGCGGGTTCGATAATTCACCCCTCCACTTT	CASSYGGFDNSPLHF	TRBJ1-6	NA	TRBV6-2/TRBV6-3	NA
TGTGCCAGCGGGGACAGGCCAAAGAACATTCAGTACTTC	CASGDRPKNIQYF	TRBJ2-4	TRBD1	TRBV2	NA
TGCGCCAGCAGCCTTGCCGGGGAAGGAGGCTACACCTTC	CASSLAGEGGYTF	TRBJ1-2	NA	TRBV5-1	many
TGTGCCAGCAGCTCCCCCGCGAGGAGTGGTGTCTATGGCTACACCTTC	CASSSPARSGVYGYTF	TRBJ1-2	NA	TRBV5-8	few
TGTGCCAGCAGCCAAGATCTACAGGGGGCTTACGAGCAGTACTTC	CASSQDLQGAYEQYF	TRBJ2-7	TRBD1	TRBV4-2	few
TGTGCCACCCGACTAGCGGGGACCAACACAGATACGCAGTATTTT	CATRLAGTNTDTQYF	TRBJ2-3	TRBD2	TRBV19	NA
TGTGCCAGCAGCTTATCAGGGACTATCGGCTACGAGCAGTACTTC	CASSLSGTIGYEQYF	TRBJ2-7	TRBD2	TRBV7-8	NA
TGCAGTGCAGCGGACAGGGGCAATGAGCAGTTCTTC	CSAADRGNEQFF	TRBJ2-1	TRBD1	TRBV20-1	few